This T cell receptor beta chain comes out of a study of T cells after yellow fever vaccination. On this clonotype: Its specificity is unknown.

The CDR3 has 14 amino acids. V was clipped by 0 bases and J by 6 bases; unmatched bases: 4. The germline gives CDR1 DFQATT, CDR2 SNEGSKA (reference sequence). Whole-study results and caveats: Primary-vaccination clones mostly resurfaced post-booster (under 98% CD4, just under 90% CD8).

In making TCR cDNA, 5'RACE template switching added a universal primer site and UMIs to it. One entry per CDR3 protein, called by TCRdb with MiXCR from the 5' RACE reads. The repertoire includes just under 600,000 distinct CDR3 sequences, approximately 12% of them detected once, and about an eighth sits in the top ten. The chain links TRBV20-1 to TRBJ2-1; 8 positions agree with TRBD2. The receptor was derived from a man aged 25 to 45 who received the YFV17D yellow fever vaccine. Source: PBMCs, taken on the day of the yellow fever booster vaccination. The CDR3 reads CSARDPGLVNEQFF. The CDR3 DNA is TGCAGTGCTAGAGACCCGGGACTAGTCAATGAGCAGTTCTTC.